Shown below are 20 T cell receptor beta chains from a single sample sequenced in a study of cytomegalovirus exposure and HLA in healthy donors (dated by TCRdb to 2016 to 2017). The library was generated by the immunoSEQ multiplex PCR assay. The multiplex PCR relied on a mix of 60 forward primers for TCR Vbeta segments and 13 reverse primers for TCR Jbeta segments. TCRdb mirrors the immuneACCESS table, restricted to in-frame sequences. Some clones are absent from its copies; in checked studies, under half trace to an unresolved V gene, and the reason for the others is unknown. The sample records 75,000 to 90,000 clones, 85% of which are singletons. The ten biggest clones cover approximately 7.4% of the sample. Sequenced sample: PBMCs. The receptors were gathered from a man aged 40-55 years in good health and CMV-seropositive.

V and J are TRBV9 and TRBJ2-2; D may be TRBD2 (5 bases). Germline V gene sequence: CDR1 SGDLS, CDR2 YYNGEE. The CDR3 length is 17 residues. Trimming took off 1 base at V and 2 bases at J, with 15 bases between the two ends. CDR3 in DNA: TGTGCCAGCAGCGTAAGGCAGGCGGGTCTTAACACCGGGGAGCTGTTTTTT. This sequence encodes CASSVRQAGLNTGELFF.

The genes are TRBV5-1 and TRBJ1-1; the D gene is possibly TRBD1 (5 bases). The CDR3 is 14 amino acids. V dropped 4 bases and J dropped 1 base, with 11 bases sitting between them. CDR1 and CDR2 from the germline V gene are SGHRS and YFSETQ. CDR3 in DNA: TGCGCCAGCAGCATGGGGGGAGGGAACACTGAAGCTTTCTTT. Protein product: CASSMGGGNTEAFF.

Only a few counts were recorded for this clone. The chain couples TRBV4-1 to TRBJ2-1; no clear D. The CDR3 consists of 15 residues. The germline V and J ends were trimmed by 1 base and 2 bases, with 9 bases remaining between them. Germline V lookup: CDR1 MGHRA, CDR2 YSYEKL. The CDR3 here is CASSQGLGTYNEQFF. The CDR3 coding sequence is TGCGCCAGCAGCCAAGGCCTGGGCACCTACAATGAGCAGTTCTTC.

The J gene is TRBJ1-5, the V gene TRBV6-1; D remains ambiguous. V shed 5 bases and J shed 6 bases, with 11 bases lying between them. This CDR3 is built from 13 residues. CDR1 and CDR2 from the germline V gene are MNHNS and SASEGT. The CDR3 DNA reads TGTGCCAGCAGTACAGCTTATGGTCAGCCCCAGCATTTT. Amino acids: CASSTAYGQPQHF.

The chain has TRBV27 and TRBJ1-6; D uncertain. Per the germline V gene, CDR1 is MNHEY and CDR2 is SMNVEV (reference sequence). CDR3 length equals 15 residues. The V gene lost 6 bases and the J gene lost 3 bases, with 12 bases spanning the gap. The DNA of the CDR3 is TGTGCCAGCAGCGTCCGGCGGAACTATAATTCACCCCTCCACTTT. As protein: CASSVRRNYNSPLHF.

The chain joins TRBV7-9 to TRBJ2-2; D is unclear. Trimming stripped 5 bases from V and 8 bases from J, with 15 bases between. Germline CDR1 is SEHNR and CDR2 is FQNEAQ (reference sequence). There are 14 residues in the CDR3. The CDR3 here is CASSPALATGELFF. Here the CDR3 DNA reads TGTGCCAGCAGCCCGGCATTAGCTACTGGGGAGCTGTTTTTT.

CDR3: CASSKRGNYEQYF. CDR3 nucleotide sequence: TGTGCCAGCAGCAAAAGGGGGAACTACGAGCAGTACTTC. This chain links TRBV21-1 with TRBJ2-7; TRBD1, the table's D call, lacks a check against the DNA. TRBV21-1 is assigned pseudogene status. The length of the CDR3 is 13 residues.

This chain links TRBV28 with TRBJ1-2; 8 nucleotides match TRBD1. The CDR3 has 14 residues. With 8 bases clipped from V and 4 bases from J, the junction kept 9 bases outside the gene matches. Germline loops: CDR1 MDHEN, CDR2 SYDVKM. The chain's CDR3 is CASHTTGTGYGYTF. The CDR3, as DNA: TGTGCCAGCCACACGACCGGGACAGGCTATGGCTACACCTTC.

The chain uses TRBV25-1 and TRBJ1-3; no clear D. The ends were cut back, 10 bases at V and 0 bases at J, with 13 bases in the middle. The CDR3 is 14 residues long. The germline CDR1 and CDR2 sequences are MGHDK and SYGVNS. The CDR3 reads CATARGSSGNTIYF. The CDR3 DNA reads as TGTGCCACTGCCCGAGGCAGCTCTGGAAACACCATATATTTT.

The chain links TRBV6-5 to TRBJ1-5; 8 bases fit TRBD1. Trimming cost V 5 bases and J 3 bases; bases outside gene matches: 6. Germline loops: CDR1 MNHEY, CDR2 SVGAGI. The CDR3 spans 15 residues. CDR3 DNA sequence: TGTGCCAGCAGTCCACGGACAGGGTACAATCAGCCCCAGCATTTT. Its translation: CASSPRTGYNQPQHF.

The chain carries TRBV19 and TRBJ1-3, with 9 bases lining up with TRBD1. The junction had 10 bases not matched to a gene; V was cut back by 5 bases and J by 5 bases. CDR1 is LNHDA, CDR2 SQIVND, per germline (reference sequence). The CDR3 loop spans 16 amino acids. The CDR3 is CASSDPGQGGRNTIYF. As DNA, the CDR3 is TGTGCCAGTAGTGACCCGGGACAGGGCGGCAGAAACACCATATATTTT.

This clone was counted only a few times. This chain connects TRBV9 to TRBJ2-3, with a tentative D call TRBD2 (5 bases). The germline V and J ends were trimmed by 4 bases and 0 bases, with 12 bases remaining between them. The CDR3 covers 15 residues. Germline V lookup: CDR1 SGDLS, CDR2 YYNGEE. In nucleotides, the CDR3 is TGTGCCAGCAGCACCAGCGGAACTAGCACAGATACGCAGTATTTT. Translating it yields CASSTSGTSTDTQYF. Drawing the rest from reference TRBV9 and TRBJ2-3, the complete variable domain is DSGVTQTPKHLITATGQRVTLRCSPRSGDLSVYWYQQSLDQGLQFLIQYYNGEERAKGNILERFSAQQFPDLHSELNLSSLELGDSALYFCASSTSGTSTDTQYFGPGTRLTVL.

The chain's CDR3 is CASSLTRGTQETQYF. Here the CDR3 DNA reads TGTGCCAGCAGCCTGACCAGGGGAACTCAAGAGACCCAGTACTTC. V gene TRBV4-2 combines with J gene TRBJ2-5, with D maybe TRBD1 (6 bases). The CDR3 has 15 amino acids. Germline CDR1 LGHNA, CDR2 YNFKEQ. The germline V and J ends were trimmed by 4 bases and 2 bases, with 14 bases remaining between them.

The chain couples TRBV2 to TRBJ2-3; 8 bases agree with TRBD2. V was pared by 6 bases and J by 4 bases, with 9 bases of the junction left unmatched. Germline assignment: CDR1 SNHLY and CDR2 FYNNEI. This CDR3 has 15 residues. The CDR3 sequence: CASRLTSARADTQYF. CDR3 nucleotides: TGTGCCAGCAGACTGACTAGCGCTAGAGCAGATACGCAGTATTTT.

V and J are TRBV12-5 and TRBJ2-7; 9 nucleotides match TRBD1. The CDR3 has 16 residues. V lost 5 bases and J lost 0; bases outside the gene matches: 8. In germline, CDR1 is LGHNT, CDR2 FRNRAP. CDR3 loop: CASGAPGTGSSYEQYF. The CDR3 DNA is TGTGCTAGTGGTGCACCCGGGACAGGGTCCTCCTACGAGCAGTACTTC.

J is TRBJ2-5 and V is TRBV5-1; 8 bases are shared with TRBD1. The CDR3 has 13 amino acids. Trimming cost V 7 bases and J 4 bases; bases outside gene matches: 6. The germline CDR1 and CDR2 sequences are SGHRS and YFSETQ. CDR3 sequence reads: CASLGTGGETQYF. CDR3 DNA: TGCGCCAGCCTAGGTACAGGGGGAGAGACCCAGTACTTC.

This chain joins TRBV18 and TRBJ2-3, with 10 bases matching TRBD2. Germline CDR1 is KGHSH and CDR2 is LQKENI. J was trimmed by 0 bases and V by 3 bases; bases with no gene match: 15. This CDR3 region has 20 residues. CDR3 amino acids: CASSPRLAGSTSTSTDTQYF. CDR3 nucleotide sequence: TGTGCCAGCTCACCGCGACTAGCGGGCTCAACCTCAACTAGCACAGATACGCAGTATTTT. Filled out from reference TRBV18 and TRBJ2-3, the complete variable domain reads NAGVMQNPRHLVRRRGQEARLRCSPMKGHSHVYWYRQLPEEGLKFMVYLQKENIIDESGMPKERFSAEFPKEGPSILRIQQVVRGDSAAYFCASSPRLAGSTSTSTDTQYFGPGTRLTVL.

The sample holds one count of this clone. The chain recombines TRBV18 with TRBJ2-2; D is unresolved. The CDR3 is 12 amino acids. The germline V and J ends were trimmed by 6 bases and 5 bases, with 7 bases remaining between them. CDR1 KGHSH and CDR2 LQKENI come from the germline V gene. The CDR3 loop reads CASSTQTGELFF. The DNA of the CDR3 is TGTGCCAGCTCGACTCAAACCGGGGAGCTGTTTTTT.

V is TRBV28 and J is TRBJ2-7; 7 nucleotides align to TRBD2. V was clipped by 6 bases and J by 0 bases; unmatched bases: 5. CDR3 length: 14 residues. The germline V gene encodes CDR1 MDHEN and CDR2 SYDVKM. The CDR3, as DNA: TGTGCCAGCAGGCGGCGGGAGACCTCCTACGAGCAGTACTTC. Translated: CASRRRETSYEQYF.

This chain joins TRBV7-6 and TRBJ1-2; TRBD1 aligns across 8 bases. The V gene end was trimmed by 4 bases and the J gene end by 5 bases; junction bases not matched to a gene: 6. CDR1 is SGHVS, CDR2 FNYEAQ, per germline. The CDR3 is 14 residues long. DNA for the CDR3: TGTGCCAGCAGCTCGGGGACAGGAGGTTATGGCTACACCTTC. Translation gives CASSSGTGGYGYTF. The variable domain in full, with the rest retrieved from reference TRBV7-6 and TRBJ1-2, is GAGVSQSPRYKVTKRGQDVALRCDPISGHVSLYWYRQALGQGPEFLTYFNYEAQQDKSGLPNDRFSAERPEGSISTLTIQRTEQRDSAMYRCASSSGTGGYGYTFGSGTRLTVV.